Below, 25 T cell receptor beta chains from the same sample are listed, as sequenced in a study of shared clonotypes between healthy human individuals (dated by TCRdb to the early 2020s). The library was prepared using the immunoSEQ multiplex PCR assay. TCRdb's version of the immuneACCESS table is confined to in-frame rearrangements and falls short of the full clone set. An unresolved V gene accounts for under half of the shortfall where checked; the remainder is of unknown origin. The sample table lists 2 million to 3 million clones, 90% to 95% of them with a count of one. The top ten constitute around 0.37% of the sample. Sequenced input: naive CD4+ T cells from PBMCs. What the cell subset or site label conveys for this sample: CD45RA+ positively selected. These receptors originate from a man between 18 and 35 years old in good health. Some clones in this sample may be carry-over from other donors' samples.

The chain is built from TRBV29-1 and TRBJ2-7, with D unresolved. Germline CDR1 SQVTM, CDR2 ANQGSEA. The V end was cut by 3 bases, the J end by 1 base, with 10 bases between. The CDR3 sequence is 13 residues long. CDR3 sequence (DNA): TGCAGCGTTGACAGGTTGAATTCCTACGAGCAGTACTTC. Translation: CSVDRLNSYEQYF.

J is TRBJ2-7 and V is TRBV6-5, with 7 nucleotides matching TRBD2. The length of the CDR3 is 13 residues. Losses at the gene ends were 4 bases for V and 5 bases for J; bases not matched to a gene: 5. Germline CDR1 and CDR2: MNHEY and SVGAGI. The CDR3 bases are TGTGCCAGCAGTTGGGGGGGTCGGGACGAGCAGTACTTC. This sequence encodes CASSWGGRDEQYF.

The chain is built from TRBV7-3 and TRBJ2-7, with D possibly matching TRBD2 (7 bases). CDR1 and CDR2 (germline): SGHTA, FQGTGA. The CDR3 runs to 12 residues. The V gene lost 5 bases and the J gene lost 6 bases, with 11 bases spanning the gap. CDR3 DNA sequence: TGTGCCAGCAGCCTAGGGGGGGCCGAGCAGTACTTC. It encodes CASSLGGAEQYF.

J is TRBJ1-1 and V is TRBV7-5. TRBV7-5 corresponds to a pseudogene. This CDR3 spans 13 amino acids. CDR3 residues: CASSFKGRTEAFF. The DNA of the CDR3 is TGTGCCAGCAGCTTCAAAGGAAGGACTGAAGCTTTCTTT.

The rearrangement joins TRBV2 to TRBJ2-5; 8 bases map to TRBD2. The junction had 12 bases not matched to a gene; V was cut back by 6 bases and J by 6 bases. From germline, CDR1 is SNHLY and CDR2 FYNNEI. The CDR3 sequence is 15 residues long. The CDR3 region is CASRGSSGSGKTQYF. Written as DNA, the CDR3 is TGTGCCAGCAGGGGTTCTAGCGGGTCCGGTAAGACCCAGTACTTC.

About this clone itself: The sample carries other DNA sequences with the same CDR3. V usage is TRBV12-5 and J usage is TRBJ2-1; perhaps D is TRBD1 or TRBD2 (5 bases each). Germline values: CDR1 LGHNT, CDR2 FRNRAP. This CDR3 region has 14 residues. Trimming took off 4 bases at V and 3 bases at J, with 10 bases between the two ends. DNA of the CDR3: TGTGCTAGTGGTTCCGGGACCAACTACAATGAGCAGTTCTTC. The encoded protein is CASGSGTNYNEQFF.

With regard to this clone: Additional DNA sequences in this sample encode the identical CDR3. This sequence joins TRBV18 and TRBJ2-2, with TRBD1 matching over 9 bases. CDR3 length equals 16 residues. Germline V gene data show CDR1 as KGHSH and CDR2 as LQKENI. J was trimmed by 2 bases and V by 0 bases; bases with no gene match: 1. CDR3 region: CASSPPGQGNTGELFF. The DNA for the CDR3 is TGTGCCAGCTCACCACCGGGACAGGGAAACACCGGGGAGCTGTTTTTT.

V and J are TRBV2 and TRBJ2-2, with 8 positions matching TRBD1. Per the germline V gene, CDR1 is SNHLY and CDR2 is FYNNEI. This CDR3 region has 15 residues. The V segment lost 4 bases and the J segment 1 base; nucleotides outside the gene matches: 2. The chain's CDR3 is CASSVGQENTGELFF. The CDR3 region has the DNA TGTGCCAGCAGTGTGGGACAGGAGAACACCGGGGAGCTGTTTTTT.

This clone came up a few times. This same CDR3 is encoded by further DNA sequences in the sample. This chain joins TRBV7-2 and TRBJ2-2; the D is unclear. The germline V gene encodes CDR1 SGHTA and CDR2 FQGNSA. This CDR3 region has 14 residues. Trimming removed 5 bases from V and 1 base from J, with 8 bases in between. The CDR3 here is CASSPGGNTGELFF. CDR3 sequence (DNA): TGTGCCAGCAGCCCTGGTGGGAACACCGGGGAGCTGTTTTTT.

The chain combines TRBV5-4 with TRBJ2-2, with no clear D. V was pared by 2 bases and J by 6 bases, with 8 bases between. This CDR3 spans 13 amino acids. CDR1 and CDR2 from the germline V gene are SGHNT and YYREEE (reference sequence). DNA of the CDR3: TGTGCCAGCAGCTTAGGGTTACCCGGGGAGCTGTTTTTT. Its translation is CASSLGLPGELFF.

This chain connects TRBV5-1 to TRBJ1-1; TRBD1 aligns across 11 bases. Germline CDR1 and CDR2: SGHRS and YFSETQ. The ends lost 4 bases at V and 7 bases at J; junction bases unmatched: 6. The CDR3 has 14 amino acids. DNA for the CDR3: TGCGCCAGCAGCCCGGACAGGGGGCAGGATGAAGCTTTCTTT. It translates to CASSPDRGQDEAFF. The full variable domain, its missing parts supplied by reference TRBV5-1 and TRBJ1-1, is KAGVTQTPRYLIKTRGQQVTLSCSPISGHRSVSWYQQTPGQGLQFLFEYFSETQRNKGNFPGRFSGRQFSNSRSEMNVSTLELGDSALYLCASSPDRGQDEAFFGQGTRLTVV.

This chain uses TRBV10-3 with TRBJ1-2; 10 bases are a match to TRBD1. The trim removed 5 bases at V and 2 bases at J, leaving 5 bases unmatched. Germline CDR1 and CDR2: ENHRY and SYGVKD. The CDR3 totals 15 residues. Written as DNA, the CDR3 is TGTGCCATCAGTACGGGACAGGGGCGCAACTATGGCTACACCTTC. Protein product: CAISTGQGRNYGYTF.

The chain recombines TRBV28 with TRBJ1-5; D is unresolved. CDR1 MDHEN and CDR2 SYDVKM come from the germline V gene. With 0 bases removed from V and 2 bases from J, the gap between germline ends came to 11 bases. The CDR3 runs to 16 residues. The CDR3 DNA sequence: TGTGCCAGCAGTTTATGGAGGGTGGCGGGCAATCAGCCCCAGCATTTT. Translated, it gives CASSLWRVAGNQPQHF.

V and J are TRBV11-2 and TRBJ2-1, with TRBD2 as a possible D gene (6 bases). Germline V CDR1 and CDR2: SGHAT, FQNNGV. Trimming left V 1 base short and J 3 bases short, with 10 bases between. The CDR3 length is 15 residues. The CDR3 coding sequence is TGTGCCAGCAGCTTAGGTGGCGGGAACTACAATGAGCAGTTCTTC. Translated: CASSLGGGNYNEQFF.

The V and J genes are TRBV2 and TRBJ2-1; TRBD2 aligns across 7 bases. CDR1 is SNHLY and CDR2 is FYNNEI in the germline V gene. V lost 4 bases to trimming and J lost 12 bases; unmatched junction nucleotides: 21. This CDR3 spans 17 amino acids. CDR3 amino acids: CASSGAFGGGSTIGQFF. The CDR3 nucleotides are TGTGCCAGCAGTGGTGCCTTTGGGGGAGGGTCCACGATCGGGCAGTTCTTC.

CDR3: CASSLVDDPFGTDTQYF. CDR3 in DNA: TGTGCCAGCAGCTTGGTCGACGACCCCTTTGGCACAGATACGCAGTATTTT. V gene TRBV5-4 combines with J gene TRBJ2-3, with D unclear. Trimming took off 0 bases at V and 1 base at J, with 15 bases between the two ends. Germline CDR1 and CDR2: SGHNT and YYREEE (reference sequence). The CDR3 has 17 residues.

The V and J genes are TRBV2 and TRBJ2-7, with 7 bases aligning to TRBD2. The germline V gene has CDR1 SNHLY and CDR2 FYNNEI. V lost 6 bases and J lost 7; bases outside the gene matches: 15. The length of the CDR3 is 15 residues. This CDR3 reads CASSRLLAISAEQYF. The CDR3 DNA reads TGTGCCAGCAGCCGTCTACTAGCGATTTCAGCAGAGCAGTACTTC.

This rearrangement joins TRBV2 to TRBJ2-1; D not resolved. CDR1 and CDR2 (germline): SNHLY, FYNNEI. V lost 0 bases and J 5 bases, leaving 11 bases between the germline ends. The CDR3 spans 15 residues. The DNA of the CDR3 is TGTGCCAGCAGTGAAGCTAGAACTCATGACAATGAGCAGTTCTTC. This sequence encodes CASSEARTHDNEQFF. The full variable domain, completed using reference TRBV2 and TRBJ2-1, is EPEVTQTPSHQVTQMGQEVILRCVPISNHLYFYWYRQILGQKVEFLVSFYNNEISEKSEIFDDQFSVERPDGSNFTLKIRSTKLEDSAMYFCASSEARTHDNEQFFGPGTRLTVL.

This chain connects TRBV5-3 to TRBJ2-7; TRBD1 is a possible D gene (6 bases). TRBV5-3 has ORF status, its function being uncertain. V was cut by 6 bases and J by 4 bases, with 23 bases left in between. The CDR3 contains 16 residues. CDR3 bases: TGTGCCAGAATAAATGAGGGACCTGGGCAGGGGTACGAGCAGTACTTC. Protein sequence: CARINEGPGQGYEQYF.

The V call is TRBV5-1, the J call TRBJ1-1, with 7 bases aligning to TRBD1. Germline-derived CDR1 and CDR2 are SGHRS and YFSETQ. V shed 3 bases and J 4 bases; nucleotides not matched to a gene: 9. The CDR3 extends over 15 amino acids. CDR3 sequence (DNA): TGCGCCAGCAGCTGGGCCGGGGCAGGGGGCACTGAAGCTTTCTTT. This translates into CASSWAGAGGTEAFF.

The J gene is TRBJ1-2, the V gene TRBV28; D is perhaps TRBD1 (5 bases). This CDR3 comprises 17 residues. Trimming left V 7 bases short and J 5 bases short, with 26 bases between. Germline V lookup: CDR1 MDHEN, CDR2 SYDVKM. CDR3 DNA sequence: TGTGCCAGCACCGCCCGTAGGGGTCTCGGGGCTTTATATGGCTACACCTTC. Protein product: CASTARRGLGALYGYTF.

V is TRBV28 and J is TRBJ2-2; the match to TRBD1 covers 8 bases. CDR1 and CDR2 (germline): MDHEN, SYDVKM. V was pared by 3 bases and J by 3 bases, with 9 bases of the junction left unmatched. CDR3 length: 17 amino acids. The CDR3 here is CASSLREETGDTGELFF. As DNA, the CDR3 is TGTGCCAGCAGTTTGAGAGAGGAGACAGGGGACACCGGGGAGCTGTTTTTT.

For the CDR3, the DNA is TGTGCCAGCAGCTCCCTGGGTCCAGATACGCAGTATTTT. This encodes CASSSLGPDTQYF. The J gene is TRBJ2-3, the V gene TRBV5-4; D unresolved. V lost 3 bases and J 4 bases, leaving 9 bases between the germline ends. The CDR3 sequence is 13 residues long. Germline CDR1 is SGHNT and CDR2 is YYREEE (reference sequence). Supplemented by reference TRBV5-4 and TRBJ2-3, the full variable domain reads ETGVTQSPTHLIKTRGQQVTLRCSSQSGHNTVSWYQQALGQGPQFIFQYYREEENGRGNFPPRFSGLQFPNYSSELNVNALELDDSALYLCASSSLGPDTQYFGPGTRLTVL.

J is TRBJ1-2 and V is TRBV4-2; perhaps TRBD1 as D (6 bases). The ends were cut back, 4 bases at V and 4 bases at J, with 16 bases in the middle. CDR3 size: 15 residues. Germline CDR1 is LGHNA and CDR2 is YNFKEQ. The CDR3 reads CASSPGAGMVYGYTF. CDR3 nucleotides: TGTGCCAGCAGCCCAGGGGCAGGGATGGTCTATGGCTACACCTTC.

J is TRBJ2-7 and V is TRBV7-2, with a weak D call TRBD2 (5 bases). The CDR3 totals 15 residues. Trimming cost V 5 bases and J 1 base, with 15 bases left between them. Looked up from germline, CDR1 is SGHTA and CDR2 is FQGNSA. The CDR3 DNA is TGTGCCAGCAGCCGGGGTCCCTTGGGGTCCTACGAGCAGTACTTC. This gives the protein CASSRGPLGSYEQYF.